This T cell receptor beta chain came from a study of CXCR3-negative and CXCR3-positive naive CD8 T cells. Germline V lookup: CDR1 SGHRS, CDR2 YFSETQ. This CDR3 comprises 15 residues. It was by 5' RACE with UMI labels that the TRB cDNA libraries were prepared. TCRdb re-called the 5' RACE reads and gives one entry per CDR3 protein, without DNA. The table counts around 140,000 distinct CDR3 sequences; 0.41% lies in the top ten. Overall study results and limits: Hydrophobicity was higher for TRB CDR3s found in CXCR3-positive naive cells than in CXCR3-negative naive cells.

As concerns this clonotype: The antigen is undetermined.

The chain uses TRBV5-1 and TRBJ1-2. Sequenced sample: naive CXCR3+ CD8+ T cells from blood. The subset: CD45RO-CCR7+CD27+CD95- naive CD8+ T cells expressing CXCR3 (TNR3+). This TCR came from a human donor in good health. Some clones in this sample may be carry-over from other donors' samples. The CDR3 protein is CASSLEPGANYGYTF.